This T cell receptor (beta chain) was recovered during a study of T cells in Graves' hyperthyroidism and ophthalmopathy. The source material, RNA transcripts, was used to amplify TCR beta CDR3 regions. TCR CDR3 underwent first-round RT-PCR with the HTBI primer set. MiXCR, run by TCRdb on the multiplex PCR reads, gives a single entry per CDR3 protein. Among about 620,000 distinct CDR3 sequences listed, about 16% were seen once. V was cut by 5 bases and J by 0 bases, with 11 bases left in between. Germline lookup yields CDR1 SGHTA and CDR2 FQGTGA. The CDR3 length is 14 residues. Graves' hyperthyroidism was deemed stable given no ophthalmopathy progression within 18 months. Each patient was aged 18 to 65 and had newly diagnosed hyperthyroidism of under 2 months' duration. This clonotype was seen at least ten times. No antigen is known for it. Study-wide results and limits: Stable hyperthyroidism was told apart from ophthalmopathy by a model built on 13 V-J features.

J is TRBJ2-7 and V is TRBV7-3, with a possible D match to TRBD2 (6 bases). What was sequenced was blood. This receptor was identified in a woman between 25 and 40 years old with Graves' hyperthyroidism. This CDR3 is CASSQDGSSYEQYF. The DNA for the CDR3 is TGTGCCAGCAGCCAGGACGGGAGCTCCTACGAGCAGTACTTC.